This record looks at one T cell receptor beta chain sequence and its context. In the study's own analysis: Amplifying reference gene primers gave estimates of nucleated cell counts. Using immunoSEQ multiplex PCR, the repertoire was profiled, and TCRdb retains in-frame clones only, with some absent. For V, J and clone size, that table is used; D and trimming come from the DNA. Here the sample spans 70,000 to 85,000 clones, almost 85% being singletons. This entry belongs to a study of blood T cell repertoires in COVID-19. As for the study in general: Acute and convalescent COVID-19 samples came from the United States, Italy and Spain. T cells, B-cell-depleted T cells, or PBMCs provided the cDNA or gDNA that served as material.

Sequencing was done on a sample of peripheral blood. This clonotype was obtained from an elderly man with acute or convalescent COVID-19.

CDR3 loop: CASSQVLGNTIYF. The CDR3 DNA reads as TGTGCCAGCAGCCAAGTCTTGGGAAACACCATATATTTT. The chain employs TRBV3-1 (or the pseudogene TRBV3-2) and TRBJ1-3; no definite D call. The CDR3 covers 13 residues. Germline CDR1 and CDR2: LGHDT and YNNKEL (reference sequence). Between the trimmed V and J ends, which lost 1 base and 4 bases, there was a span of 5 bases.